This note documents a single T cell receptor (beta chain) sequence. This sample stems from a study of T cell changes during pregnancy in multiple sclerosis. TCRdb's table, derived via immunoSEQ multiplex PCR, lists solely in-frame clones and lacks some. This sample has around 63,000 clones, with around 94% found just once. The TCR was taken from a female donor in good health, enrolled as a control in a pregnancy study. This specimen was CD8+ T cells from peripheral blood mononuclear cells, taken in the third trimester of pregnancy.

The CDR3 is CAWTPGGTNEQYF. In nucleotides, the CDR3 is TGTGCCTGGACCCCAGGGGGGACGAACGAGCAGTACTTC. The chain has TRBV30 and TRBJ2-7; D is perhaps TRBD1 (7 bases). V shed 4 bases and J shed 5 bases, with 15 bases lying between them. The germline V gene encodes CDR1 GTSNPN and CDR2 SVGIG (reference sequence). This CDR3 is 13 amino acids long.